A single sample gave rise to the 23 T cell receptor beta chains below, sequenced in a study of Ad26.COV2.S vaccination and SARS-CoV-2 variants. Treatment denoted: around 19 received Ad26.COV2.S at low or high dose, single or two shots; about 5 received placebo; per-sample allocation not given. Material that was analyzed had been drawn on day 63 after the first vaccine or placebo injection. Sequenced by immunoSEQ multiplex PCR; TCRdb stores in-frame clones only, minus some. The table records about 250,000 clones, roughly nine tenths of them present only once. Specimen: peripheral blood, collected in a trial of Ad26.COV2.S vaccine versus placebo. The source is a person aged 18 to 65 who received the Ad26.COV2.S COVID-19 vaccine or a placebo.

This clone was recorded only once. The chain combines TRBV6-1 with TRBJ2-7; D gene unclear. The CDR3 has 13 amino acids. Trimming cost V 2 bases and J 0 bases, with 5 bases left between them. Germline V gene lookup returns CDR1 MNHNS and CDR2 SASEGT. The DNA of the CDR3 is TGTGCCAGCAGTGAAAAGGCCTCCTACGAGCAGTACGTC. Residues: CASSEKASYEQYV.

The chain employs TRBV19 and TRBJ2-7; weak D call: TRBD2 (5 bases). Between the trimmed V and J ends, which lost 5 bases and 6 bases, there was a span of 17 bases. The germline CDR1 and CDR2 sequences are LNHDA and SQIVND (reference sequence). This CDR3 spans 14 amino acids. CDR3 loop: CASSGRLGVGEQYF. Here the CDR3 DNA reads TGTGCCAGTAGTGGAAGATTGGGAGTAGGCGAGCAGTACTTC.

The chain has TRBV5-6 and TRBJ1-2; D gene ambiguous. V shed 4 bases and J shed 7 bases, with 11 bases lying between them. Germline V gene lookup returns CDR1 SGHDT and CDR2 YYEEEE. The CDR3 length is 12 residues. CDR3: CASSRAHGGYTF. In nucleotides, the CDR3 is TGTGCCAGCAGCCGAGCACATGGTGGCTACACCTTC.

V and J are TRBV11-2 and TRBJ2-4; the match to TRBD1 covers 7 bases. The CDR3 contains 14 residues. The ends lost 4 bases at V and 3 bases at J; junction bases unmatched: 3. Germline CDR1 and CDR2: SGHAT and FQNNGV. CDR3 coding DNA: TGTGCCAGCAGCTCATGGGACAGCAAAAACATTCAGTACTTC. It yields the protein CASSSWDSKNIQYF. Complete variable domain (other parts from reference TRBV11-2 and TRBJ2-4): EAGVAQSPRYKIIEKRQSVAFWCNPISGHATLYWYQQILGQGPKLLIQFQNNGVVDDSQLPKDRFSAERLKGVDSTLKIQPAKLEDSAVYLCASSSWDSKNIQYFGAGTRLSVL.

The chain employs TRBV11-2 and TRBJ2-7; 7 nucleotides align to TRBD2. V lost 1 base to trimming and J lost 4 bases; unmatched junction nucleotides: 7. Per germline, CDR1 SGHAT and CDR2 FQNNGV. The CDR3 totals 15 residues. The CDR3 nucleotides are TGTGCCAGCAGCTTAGCTTGGGAGGGGTCGTACGAGCAGTACTTC. This codes for CASSLAWEGSYEQYF.

The V and J genes are TRBV4-3 and TRBJ2-7, with D perhaps matching TRBD1 or TRBD2 (5 bases each). Trimming pared 1 base from V and 2 bases from J, leaving 15 bases between. The V gene's germline CDR1 is LGHNA and CDR2 YSLEER. The CDR3 runs to 16 residues. This chain's CDR3 is CASSQGLWGLTYEQYF. The CDR3 DNA sequence: TGCGCCAGCAGCCAAGGACTCTGGGGGTTAACCTACGAGCAGTACTTC.

This clone was seen a handful of times. This chain joins TRBV21-1 and TRBJ2-7; the table's D call TRBD2 went unverified against the DNA. TRBV21-1 is flagged as a pseudogene. The CDR3 spans 18 residues. The CDR3 region is CARVSGTSGSPSIYEQYV. The CDR3 coding sequence is TGTGCCAGAGTCTCCGGGACTAGCGGGAGCCCCTCCATCTACGAGCAGTACGTC.

The chain recombines TRBV24-1 with TRBJ1-5, with D unclear. Per the germline V gene, CDR1 is KGHDR and CDR2 is SFDVKD. Trimming pared 4 bases from V and 4 bases from J, leaving 7 bases between. The CDR3 consists of 13 residues. Here the CDR3 reads CATSDPSNQPQHF. The CDR3, as DNA: TGTGCCACCAGTGACCCCTCGAATCAGCCCCAGCATTTT.

The J gene is TRBJ1-1, the V gene TRBV6-2 or TRBV6-3; D unclear. The germline V gene has CDR1 MNHEY and CDR2 SVGEGT. With 5 bases removed from V and 5 bases from J, the gap between germline ends came to 9 bases. CDR3 length: 12 amino acids. CDR3 protein: CASSQERTEAFF. The CDR3 bases are TGTGCCAGCAGTCAAGAGAGGACTGAAGCTTTCTTT.

The chain links TRBV3-1 (or the pseudogene TRBV3-2) to TRBJ1-2, with D tentatively TRBD1 (5 bases). Trimming took off 1 base at V and 6 bases at J, with 15 bases between the two ends. The CDR3 covers 15 residues. The germline CDR1 and CDR2 sequences are LGHDT and YNNKEL (reference sequence). CDR3 in amino acids: CASSQGWGDGDGYTF. DNA of the CDR3: TGTGCCAGCAGCCAAGGTTGGGGGGACGGGGATGGCTACACCTTC.

CDR3 sequence: CASSLLSGSVVAFF. In nucleotides, the CDR3 is TGTGCCAGCAGCTTATTATCGGGTTCGGTGGTGGCTTTCTTT. V and J are TRBV7-8 and TRBJ1-1; no definite D call. This CDR3 spans 14 amino acids. The V end lost 2 bases, the J end lost 11 bases, and 18 bases lay between the germline ends. Germline lookup yields CDR1 SGHVS and CDR2 FQNEAQ. Based on the CDR3 plus reference TRBV7-8 and TRBJ1-1, the full variable domain is GAGVSQSPRYKVAKRGQDVALRCDPISGHVSLFWYQQALGQGPEFLTYFQNEAQLDKSGLPSDRFFAERPEGSVSTLKIQRTQQEDSAVYLCASSLLSGSVVAFFGQGTRLTVV.

This clone has only one observation. The chain couples TRBV30 to TRBJ1-2; D not certain. V was shortened by 1 base and J by 8 bases, with 11 bases between the two germline ends. Per germline, CDR1 GTSNPN and CDR2 SVGIG (reference sequence). The CDR3 is 12 residues long. CDR3 DNA: TGTGCCTGGAGTGCCCTAGGGAGCGGCTACACCTTC. It is translated as CAWSALGSGYTF. Together with reference TRBV30 and TRBJ1-2, the CDR3 gives the full variable domain: SQTIHQWPATLVQPVGSPLSLECTVEGTSNPNLYWYRQAAGRGLQLLFYSVGIGQISSEVPQNLSASRPQDRQFILSSKKLLLSDSGFYLCAWSALGSGYTFGSGTRLTVV.

In the case of this clone: Other DNA sequences of this sample code for an identical CDR3. CDR3 amino acids: CASSPTGGNQPQHF. As DNA, the CDR3 is TGTGCCAGCAGCCCAACAGGGGGCAATCAGCCCCAGCATTTT. The chain links TRBV9 to TRBJ1-5, with 7 bases identical to TRBD1. The V and J ends lost 4 bases and 2 bases, in that order; junction bases with no gene match: 3. This CDR3 contains 14 residues. Germline V gene sequence: CDR1 SGDLS, CDR2 YYNGEE.

The V gene is TRBV19, the J gene TRBJ2-1; TRBD2 matches 9 bases. J gave up 2 bases and V 4 bases, and 0 bases lay outside the gene matches. Germline CDR1 is LNHDA and CDR2 is SQIVND (reference sequence). The CDR3 covers 14 residues. In DNA form, the CDR3 reads TGTGCCAGTAGTAGCGGGGGGGCCTACAATGAGCAGTTCTTC. Amino acid sequence: CASSSGGAYNEQFF.

This chain links TRBV5-1 with TRBJ1-3; D may be TRBD1 (5 bases). Per the germline V gene, CDR1 is SGHRS and CDR2 is YFSETQ. There are 15 residues in the CDR3. Deletions cut 4 bases from V and 2 bases from J, with 13 bases between. The CDR3 reads CASSPGDVTGNTIYF. DNA for the CDR3: TGCGCCAGCAGCCCGGGGGACGTAACTGGAAACACCATATATTTT.

The chain combines TRBV7-2 with TRBJ2-7; D gene unclear. V was cut by 1 base and J by 5 bases, with 9 bases left in between. Germline V gene lookup returns CDR1 SGHTA and CDR2 FQGNSA. The CDR3 has 13 amino acids. The CDR3 reads CASSLETDDEQYF. CDR3 coding DNA: TGTGCCAGCAGCTTAGAGACGGACGACGAGCAGTACTTC.

This chain links TRBV5-5 with TRBJ1-3; no clear D gene. With 5 bases removed from V and 0 bases from J, the gap between germline ends came to 12 bases. CDR1 is SGHKS, CDR2 YYEKEE, per germline (reference sequence). The CDR3 covers 15 residues. CDR3 coding DNA: TGTGCCAGCAGAGCTGACGCAAGCTCTGGAAACACCATATATTTT. It encodes CASRADASSGNTIYF.

CDR3 DNA: TGTGCCAGCAGAATTAACACTGAAGCTTTCTTT. Encoded protein: CASRINTEAFF. This chain links TRBV6-5 with TRBJ1-1; D call uncertain. The germline V gene encodes CDR1 MNHEY and CDR2 SVGAGI. The CDR3 totals 11 residues. Trimming took 6 bases from V and 2 from J, leaving 4 bases between them.

The genes are TRBV6-5 and TRBJ2-1; 14 bases are shared with TRBD2. The germline V gene encodes CDR1 MNHEY and CDR2 SVGAGI. The V segment lost 2 bases and the J segment 7 bases; nucleotides outside the gene matches: 4. This CDR3 contains 16 residues. This CDR3 is CASSYPTSGRANEQFF. For the CDR3, the DNA is TGTGCCAGCAGTTACCCGACTAGCGGGAGGGCAAATGAGCAGTTCTTC.

The V gene is TRBV6-5, the J gene TRBJ1-5; D may be TRBD1 (5 bases). The germline V gene encodes CDR1 MNHEY and CDR2 SVGAGI. Between the trimmed V and J ends, which lost 2 bases and 0 bases, there was a span of 8 bases. The CDR3 extends over 15 amino acids. The CDR3 sequence is CASSYVGRSNQPQHF. CDR3 nucleotide sequence: TGTGCCAGCAGTTACGTGGGACGTAGCAATCAGCCCCAGCATTTT.

The chain uses TRBV11-2 and TRBJ1-6; D is undetermined. The germline V gene encodes CDR1 SGHAT and CDR2 FQNNGV. The CDR3 extends over 15 amino acids. Deletions cut 5 bases from V and 6 bases from J, with 14 bases between. CDR3 loop: CASSPLFPFNSPLHF. CDR3 in DNA: TGTGCCAGCAGCCCCCTCTTCCCCTTTAATTCACCCCTCCACTTT.

This chain uses TRBV3-1 (or the pseudogene TRBV3-2) with TRBJ2-2; D tentatively fits TRBD1 or TRBD2 (5 bases each). Between the trimmed V and J ends, which lost 3 bases and 7 bases, there was a span of 12 bases. Germline loops: CDR1 LGHDT, CDR2 YNNKEL (reference sequence). The CDR3 contains 14 residues. The CDR3 nucleotides are TGTGCCAGCAGCCAGAGGGGCCCAAGCGGGGAGCTGTTTTTT. It is translated as CASSQRGPSGELFF.

This clone was seen a handful of times. This chain uses TRBV4-1 with TRBJ1-6, with D maybe TRBD1 (6 bases). CDR3 length: 17 residues. The V end lost 2 bases, the J end lost 9 bases, and 20 bases lay between the germline ends. Germline CDR1 is MGHRA and CDR2 is YSYEKL. CDR3 nucleotide sequence: TGCGCCAGCAGCCAAATTCAAGGGAGGGGGGCGACTTCACCCCTCCACTTT. This gives the protein CASSQIQGRGATSPLHF.